The rows below give T cell receptor beta chains drawn from one sample of a study of blood T cell repertoires in COVID-19. Sequenced by immunoSEQ multiplex PCR; TCRdb stores in-frame clones only, minus some. The sample lists roughly 330,000 clones; around 87% were seen once. Sequencing was done on a sample of PBMCs or T cells enriched from blood (not recorded which). The receptors come from a woman aged 25 to 39 who had recovered from COVID-19. Both conserved end residues are part of each CDR3. D genes are given only for firm matches. Rows give clone size only sometimes, using once, few, many, or a class for an expanded clone.

>TRBV3-1/TRBV3-2|TRBJ2-1|.|TRBD2|18
CASSRHGGVRRRDNEQFF
TGTGCCAGCAGCCGACACGGGGGGGTCCGGCGGAGAGACAATGAGCAGTTCTTC
>TRBV12-3/TRBV12-4|TRBJ2-1|.|.|12
CASTIGGDEQFF
TGTGCCAGCACCATAGGGGGAGATGAGCAGTTCTTC
>TRBV27|TRBJ1-1|.|.|15
CASSQTEEEGSAAFF
TGTGCCAGCAGTCAGACGGAGGAGGAGGGCTCGGCCGCTTTCTTT
>TRBV5-6|TRBJ1-1|few|.|15
CASSFRPQGDTEAFF
TGTGCCAGCAGCTTTAGGCCGCAAGGGGACACTGAAGCTTTCTTT
>TRBV2|TRBJ2-7|.|.|14
CASKIGARPYEQYF
TGTGCCAGCAAAATTGGGGCAAGGCCCTACGAGCAGTACTTC
>TRBV6-5|TRBJ1-4|.|TRBD1|14
CASGAGQENEKLFF
TGTGCCAGCGGGGCGGGACAGGAAAATGAAAAACTGTTTTTT
>TRBV5-1|TRBJ2-7|.|.|15
CASSLIPGERIEQYF
TGCGCCAGCAGCTTGATTCCGGGGGAAAGGATCGAGCAGTACTTC
>TRBV15|TRBJ1-2|.|TRBD1|14
CATSLGQELHGYTF
TGTGCCACCAGCTTGGGACAGGAACTCCACGGCTACACCTTC
>TRBV6-2/TRBV6-3|TRBJ1-1|.|.|15
CASSTGKILNTEAFF
TGTGCCAGCAGTACAGGGAAAATACTGAACACTGAAGCTTTCTTT
>TRBV6-5|TRBJ1-1|.|TRBD1|14
CASSHGQGNTEAFF
TGTGCCAGCAGCCACGGACAGGGGAACACTGAAGCTTTCTTT
>TRBV11-3|TRBJ2-1|few|.|11
CASSFGGEQFF
TGTGCCAGCAGCTTTGGAGGGGAGCAGTTCTTC
>TRBV7-9|TRBJ1-1|.|.|14
CASSLGGANTEAFF
TGTGCCAGCAGCTTAGGGGGCGCTAACACTGAAGCTTTCTTT
>TRBV2|TRBJ2-5|.|TRBD1|14
CASRRRTGQETQYF
TGTGCCAGCAGGCGGAGGACAGGCCAAGAGACCCAGTACTTC
>TRBV7-2|TRBJ2-3|.|TRBD1|14
CASSPRTGADTQYF
TGTGCCAGCAGCCCGCGGACAGGGGCAGATACGCAGTATTTT
>TRBV5-1|TRBJ1-1|.|TRBD1|15
CASSGADRGRTEAFF
TGCGCCAGCAGCGGAGCGGACAGGGGGCGAACAGAAGCTTTCTTT
>TRBV9|TRBJ1-3|.|TRBD1|18
CASSTKDRVPPGGNTIYF
TGTGCCAGCAGCACGAAGGACAGGGTACCTCCGGGAGGAAACACCATATATTTT
>TRBV7-9|TRBJ1-1|.|.|16
CASSLKSLSMNTEAFF
TGTGCCAGCAGCTTAAAAAGCTTGTCCATGAACACTGAAGCTTTCTTT
>TRBV6-5|TRBJ1-1|.|.|14
CASRLGQRNTEAFF
TGTGCCAGCAGACTCGGACAGAGAAACACTGAAGCTTTCTTT
>TRBV7-8|TRBJ2-7|.|.|11
CASSRQGEQYF
TGTGCCAGCAGCCGTCAGGGCGAGCAGTACTTC
>TRBV4-2|TRBJ1-2|.|TRBD1|14
CASSHSDEGAGYTF
TGTGCCAGCAGCCACTCAGACGAGGGGGCGGGCTACACCTTC
>TRBV5-6|TRBJ1-5|.|TRBD1|16
CASSLTGTGNNQPQHF
TGTGCCAGCAGCCTTACCGGGACAGGGAACAATCAGCCCCAGCATTTT
>TRBV2|TRBJ1-1|.|TRBD1|13
CASSAGTGDEAFF
TGTGCCAGCAGTGCCGGGACAGGGGATGAAGCTTTCTTT
>TRBV9|TRBJ2-3|.|.|14
CASSERTHGDTQYF
TGTGCCAGCAGCGAGCGGACCCATGGAGATACGCAGTATTTT
>TRBV10-2|TRBJ2-1|once|TRBD2|13
CACSPGLAGEQFF
TGCGCCTGTTCACCGGGACTAGCGGGGGAGCAGTTCTTC
>TRBV9|TRBJ2-7|.|TRBD2|15
CASSEGVAGAYEQYF
TGTGCCAGCAGCGAGGGAGTAGCGGGGGCCTACGAGCAGTACTTC
>TRBV9|TRBJ1-1|.|.|13
CASSVTPGTEAFF
TGTGCCAGCAGCGTCACCCCGGGGACAGAAGCTTTCTTT
>TRBV6-6|TRBJ1-2|.|TRBD1|17
CASSQWTHGTGSYGYTF
TGTGCCAGCAGTCAATGGACCCATGGGACAGGGAGCTATGGCTACACCTTC
>TRBV4-3|TRBJ2-3|.|.|16
CASSRSRGRYTDTQYF
TGCGCCAGCAGCCGTAGCCGGGGGAGATACACAGATACGCAGTATTTT
>TRBV9|TRBJ2-5|few|TRBD2|18
CASSVAPRGASGQETQYF
TGTGCCAGCAGCGTAGCTCCCCGGGGGGCTAGCGGGCAAGAGACCCAGTACTTC
>TRBV4-1|TRBJ2-3|.|TRBD1|16
CASSQLIQGTTDTQYF
TGCGCCAGCAGCCAACTGATACAGGGGACCACAGATACGCAGTATTTT
>TRBV18|TRBJ1-4|.|.|14
CASSTTDRREKLFF
TGTGCCAGCTCTACGACTGACAGAAGAGAAAAACTGTTTTTT
>TRBV3-1/TRBV3-2|TRBJ2-3|.|TRBD2|17
CASSPRTSGGATDTQYF
TGTGCCAGCAGCCCTCGAACTAGCGGGGGGGCGACAGATACGCAGTATTTT
>TRBV5-8|TRBJ1-2|.|TRBD1|15
CASSLYRGGNYGYTF
TGTGCCAGCAGCCTATACAGGGGGGGGAACTATGGCTACACCTTC
>TRBV2|TRBJ1-2|.|TRBD1|15
CASSEALLTGSGYTF
TGTGCCAGCAGTGAAGCGCTTCTGACAGGGTCTGGCTACACCTTC
>TRBV6-2/TRBV6-3|TRBJ2-5|.|.|15
CASSYSPRIAETQYF
TGTGCCAGCAGTTACTCGCCTAGGATAGCAGAGACCCAGTACTTC
>TRBV28|TRBJ2-3|.|TRBD2|15
CASTEGLGGTDTQYF
TGTGCCAGCACCGAGGGACTAGGGGGCACAGATACGCAGTATTTT
>TRBV4-2|TRBJ2-1|.|TRBD2|15
CASSPGGLAGVEQFF
TGTGCCAGCAGCCCGGGCGGACTAGCGGGGGTCGAGCAGTTCTTC
>TRBV21-1|TRBJ1-6|.|.|15
CASSLPGQGNSPLHF
TGTGCCAGCAGCTTACCGGGACAGGGGAATTCACCCCTCCACTTT
>TRBV19|TRBJ2-1|few|.|17
CASSIEDKLSSYNEQFF
TGTGCCAGTAGTATAGAAGACAAACTTAGCTCCTACAATGAGCAGTTCTTC
>TRBV6-5|TRBJ2-7|.|.|12
CASGTPPYEQYF
TGTGCCAGCGGGACTCCTCCCTACGAGCAGTACTTC
>TRBV4-3|TRBJ1-6|.|TRBD1|17
CASSQIGPGQGDSPLHF
TGCGCCAGCAGCCAGATTGGACCGGGACAGGGGGATTCACCCCTCCACTTT
>TRBV19|TRBJ2-1|.|.|12
CASSLHRREQFF
TGTGCCAGTAGTCTACACAGGCGTGAGCAGTTCTTC